The entry that follows covers one T cell receptor (beta chain) sequence. The sample comes from a study of cytomegalovirus exposure and HLA in healthy donors. The PCR contained 60 Vbeta and 13 Jbeta primers. Repertoires were generated with immunoSEQ multiplex PCR, while TCRdb's copy carries only in-frame clones and drops some. The repertoire holds about 140,000 clones, with around 77% as singletons. V was shortened by 2 bases and J by 2 bases, with 10 bases between the two germline ends. CDR1 and CDR2 (germline): MNHEY, SVGAGI. This CDR3 comprises 15 residues. This TCR was recovered from a man aged 25 to 40 in good health and CMV-seronegative. The sequenced sample consisted of PBMCs. The rearrangement links TRBV6-5 to TRBJ2-1, with D tentatively TRBD2 (6 bases). CDR3 bases: TGTGCCAGCAGTTACGACGGGACTCCCTACAATGAGCAGTTCTTC. Protein sequence: CASSYDGTPYNEQFF.